This paragraph covers one T cell receptor beta chain sequence. These data belong to a study of blood T cell repertoires in COVID-19. Profiled with immunoSEQ multiplex PCR; TCRdb holds only in-frame clones, not every one. The profile shows under 500,000 clones, 70% to 90% of them singletons. Trimming took 3 bases from V and 3 from J, leaving 8 bases between them. The CDR3 spans 13 residues. Germline-derived CDR1 and CDR2 are WNHNN and SYGVQD (reference sequence). The origin of this receptor is a woman between 18 and 30 years old with acute COVID-19. The sample comprised PBMCs or T cells enriched from blood (not recorded which). The chain combines TRBV10-1 with TRBJ1-1; no firm D call. CDR3 bases: TGCGCCAGCAGTGAAAACCGGGACACTGAAGCTTTCTTT. Protein: CASSENRDTEAFF.